This paragraph covers one T cell receptor (beta chain) sequence. Antigen unknown. Germline values: CDR1 MDHEN, CDR2 SYDVKM. Trimming took 2 bases from V and 0 from J, leaving 9 bases between them. This CDR3 has 15 residues. The source of the sample is a study of CD8 T cells in ankylosing spondylitis. Via MiXCR, TCRdb re-called the 5' RACE reads, giving one row per CDR3 protein. The sample comprises approximately 140,000 distinct CDR3 sequences, about a sixth of which are singletons, and 30% to 35% rests with the top ten. Overall study results and limits: A TCR beta motif of fewer than 10 highly homologous variants seemed to mark ankylosing spondylitis blood.

The sample taken for sequencing was blood, either unsorted or a sorted T cell fraction (not recorded which). This TCR was sampled from a male donor with ankylosing spondylitis. The V call is TRBV28, the J call TRBJ2-3; D gene ambiguous. The CDR3 reads CASSLGSASTDTQYF. CDR3 sequence (DNA): TGTGCCAGCAGTTTAGGTTCCGCTAGCACAGATACGCAGTATTTT.